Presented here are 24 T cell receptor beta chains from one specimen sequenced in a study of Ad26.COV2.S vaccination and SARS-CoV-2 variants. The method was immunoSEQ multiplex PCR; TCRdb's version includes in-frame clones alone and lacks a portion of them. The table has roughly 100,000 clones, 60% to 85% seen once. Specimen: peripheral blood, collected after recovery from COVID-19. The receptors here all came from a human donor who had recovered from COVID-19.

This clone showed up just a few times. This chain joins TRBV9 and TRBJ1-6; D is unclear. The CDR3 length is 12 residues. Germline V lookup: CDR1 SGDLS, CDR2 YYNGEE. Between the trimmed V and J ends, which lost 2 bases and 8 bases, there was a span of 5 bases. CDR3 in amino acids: CASSVLDSPLHF. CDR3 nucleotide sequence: TGTGCCAGCAGCGTCTTAGATTCACCCCTCCACTTT.

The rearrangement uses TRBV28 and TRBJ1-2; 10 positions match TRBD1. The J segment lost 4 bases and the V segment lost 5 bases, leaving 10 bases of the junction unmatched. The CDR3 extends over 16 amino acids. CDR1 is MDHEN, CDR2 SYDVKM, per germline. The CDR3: CASSVPGTGEPYGYTF. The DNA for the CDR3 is TGTGCCAGCAGTGTACCCGGGACAGGGGAGCCCTATGGCTACACCTTC.

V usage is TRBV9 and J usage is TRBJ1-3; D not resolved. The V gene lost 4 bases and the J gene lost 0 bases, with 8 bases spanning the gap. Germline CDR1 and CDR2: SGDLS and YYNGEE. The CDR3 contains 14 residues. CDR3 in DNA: TGTGCCAGCAGCACAACAGCCTCTGGAAACACCATATATTTT. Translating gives CASSTTASGNTIYF.

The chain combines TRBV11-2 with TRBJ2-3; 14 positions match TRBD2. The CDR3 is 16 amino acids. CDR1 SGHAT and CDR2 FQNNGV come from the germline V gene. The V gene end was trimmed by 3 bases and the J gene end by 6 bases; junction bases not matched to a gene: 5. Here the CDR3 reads CASSFGLAGGWDTQYF. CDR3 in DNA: TGTGCCAGCAGCTTTGGACTAGCGGGGGGTTGGGATACGCAGTATTTT.

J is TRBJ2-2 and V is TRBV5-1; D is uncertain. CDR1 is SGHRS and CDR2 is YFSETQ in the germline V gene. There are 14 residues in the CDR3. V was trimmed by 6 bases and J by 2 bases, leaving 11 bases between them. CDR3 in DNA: TGCGCCAGCATGGTCATCCCCAACACCGGGGAGCTGTTTTTT. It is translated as CASMVIPNTGELFF.

The CDR3 coding sequence is TGTGCCAGCAGAACAGGGGAAGATGGCTACACCTTC. Its protein product is CASRTGEDGYTF. V usage is TRBV6-5 and J usage is TRBJ1-2; 7 bases map to TRBD1. Germline V gene lookup returns CDR1 MNHEY and CDR2 SVGAGI. This CDR3 region has 12 residues. The junction had 4 bases not matched to a gene; V was cut back by 6 bases and J by 6 bases.

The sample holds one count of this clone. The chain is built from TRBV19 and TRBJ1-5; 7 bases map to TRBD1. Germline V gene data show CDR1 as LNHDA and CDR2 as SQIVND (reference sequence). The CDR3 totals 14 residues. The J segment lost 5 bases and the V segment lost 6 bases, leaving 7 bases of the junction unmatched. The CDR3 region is CASSAGQPYQPQHF. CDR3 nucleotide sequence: TGTGCCAGTAGCGCGGGACAGCCCTATCAGCCCCAGCATTTT.

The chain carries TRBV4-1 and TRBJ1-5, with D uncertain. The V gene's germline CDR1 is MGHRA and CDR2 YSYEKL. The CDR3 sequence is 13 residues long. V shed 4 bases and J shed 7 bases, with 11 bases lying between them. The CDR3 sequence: CASSLGRGQPQHF. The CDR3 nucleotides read TGCGCCAGCAGCCTCGGGCGGGGACAGCCCCAGCATTTT.

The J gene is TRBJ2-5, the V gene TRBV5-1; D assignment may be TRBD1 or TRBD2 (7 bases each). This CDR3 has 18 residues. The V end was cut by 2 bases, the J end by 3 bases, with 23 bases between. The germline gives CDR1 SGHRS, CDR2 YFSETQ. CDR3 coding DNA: TGCGCCAGCAGCTTTCATCTCGGGGACAGCGGGGCTAAAGAGACCCAGTACTTC. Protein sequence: CASSFHLGDSGAKETQYF.

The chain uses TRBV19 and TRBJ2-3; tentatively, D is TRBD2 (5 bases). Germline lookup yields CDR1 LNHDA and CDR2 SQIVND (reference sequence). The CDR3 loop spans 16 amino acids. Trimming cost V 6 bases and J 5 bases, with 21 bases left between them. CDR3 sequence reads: CASSERVGSHGDTQYF. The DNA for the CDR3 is TGTGCCAGTAGCGAACGTGTGGGGAGTCACGGAGATACGCAGTATTTT. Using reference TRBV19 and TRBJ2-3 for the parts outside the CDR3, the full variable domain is DGGITQSPKYLFRKEGQNVTLSCEQNLNHDAMYWYRQDPGQGLRLIYYSQIVNDFQKGDIAEGYSVSREKKESFPLTVTSAQKNPTAFYLCASSERVGSHGDTQYFGPGTRLTVL.

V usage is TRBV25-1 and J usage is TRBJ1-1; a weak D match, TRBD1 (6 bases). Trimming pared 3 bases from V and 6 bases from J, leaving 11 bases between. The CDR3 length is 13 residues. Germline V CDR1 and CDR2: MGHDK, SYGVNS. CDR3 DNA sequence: TGTGCCAGCAGTGACCAGGGGTTCCCTGAAGCTTTCTTT. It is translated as CASSDQGFPEAFF.

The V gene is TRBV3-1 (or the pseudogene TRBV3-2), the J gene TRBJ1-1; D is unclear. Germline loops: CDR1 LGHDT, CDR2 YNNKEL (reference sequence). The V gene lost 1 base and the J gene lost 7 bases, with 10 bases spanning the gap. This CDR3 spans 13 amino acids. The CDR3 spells CASSQGPGLEAFF. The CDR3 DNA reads TGTGCCAGCAGCCAAGGCCCCGGTCTTGAAGCTTTCTTT.

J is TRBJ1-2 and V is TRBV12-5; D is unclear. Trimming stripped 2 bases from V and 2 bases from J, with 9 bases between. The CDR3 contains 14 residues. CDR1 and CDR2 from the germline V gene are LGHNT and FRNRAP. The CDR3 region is CASGLTRANYGYTF. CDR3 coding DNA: TGTGCTAGTGGTTTGACGCGAGCCAACTATGGCTACACCTTC. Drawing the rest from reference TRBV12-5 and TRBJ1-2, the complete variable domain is DARVTQTPRHKVTEMGQEVTMRCQPILGHNTVFWYRQTMMQGLELLAYFRNRAPLDDSGMPKDRFSAEMPDATLATLKIQPSEPRDSAVYFCASGLTRANYGYTFGSGTRLTVV.

The chain's CDR3 is CASSIVGGLAGNEQFF. The CDR3, as DNA: TGTGCCAGTAGTATAGTGGGGGGACTAGCGGGCAATGAGCAGTTCTTC. The chain joins TRBV19 to TRBJ2-1; 12 bases map to TRBD2. The CDR3 consists of 16 residues. Germline assignment: CDR1 LNHDA and CDR2 SQIVND (reference sequence). J was trimmed by 6 bases and V by 1 base; bases with no gene match: 4.

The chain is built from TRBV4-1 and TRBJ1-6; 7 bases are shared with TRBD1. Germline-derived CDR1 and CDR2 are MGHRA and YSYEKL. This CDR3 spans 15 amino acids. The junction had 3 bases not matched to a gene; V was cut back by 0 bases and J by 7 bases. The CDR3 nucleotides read TGCGCCAGCAGCCAAGAAGGACAGGCGAATTCACCCCTCCACTTT. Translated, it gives CASSQEGQANSPLHF.

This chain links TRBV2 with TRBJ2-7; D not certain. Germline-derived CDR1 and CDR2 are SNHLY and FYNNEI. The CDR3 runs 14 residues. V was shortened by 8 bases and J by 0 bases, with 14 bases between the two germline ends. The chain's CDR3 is CASVGSRSSYEQYF. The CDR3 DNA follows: TGTGCCAGCGTAGGGTCTAGGAGCTCCTACGAGCAGTACTTC.

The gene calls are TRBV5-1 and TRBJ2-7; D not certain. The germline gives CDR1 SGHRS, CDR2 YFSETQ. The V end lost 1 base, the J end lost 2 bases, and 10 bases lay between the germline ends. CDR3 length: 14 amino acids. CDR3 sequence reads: CASSLSREAYEQYF. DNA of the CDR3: TGCGCCAGCAGCTTGTCGAGAGAGGCCTACGAGCAGTACTTC. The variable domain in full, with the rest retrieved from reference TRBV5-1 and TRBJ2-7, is KAGVTQTPRYLIKTRGQQVTLSCSPISGHRSVSWYQQTPGQGLQFLFEYFSETQRNKGNFPGRFSGRQFSNSRSEMNVSTLELGDSALYLCASSLSREAYEQYFGPGTRLTVT.

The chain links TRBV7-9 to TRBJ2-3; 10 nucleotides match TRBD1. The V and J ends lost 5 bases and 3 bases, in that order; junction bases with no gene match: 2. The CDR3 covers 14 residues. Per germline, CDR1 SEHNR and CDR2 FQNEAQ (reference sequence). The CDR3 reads CASSDRGQTDTQYF. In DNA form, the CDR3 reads TGTGCCAGCAGCGACAGGGGGCAGACAGATACGCAGTATTTT.

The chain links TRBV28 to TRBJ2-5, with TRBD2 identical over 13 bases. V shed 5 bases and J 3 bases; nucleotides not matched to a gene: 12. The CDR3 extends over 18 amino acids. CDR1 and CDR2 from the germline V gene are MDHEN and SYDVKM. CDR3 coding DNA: TGTGCCAGCAGTCGGATACGACTGACTAGCGGGGGGAAAGAGACCCAGTACTTC. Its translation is CASSRIRLTSGGKETQYF.

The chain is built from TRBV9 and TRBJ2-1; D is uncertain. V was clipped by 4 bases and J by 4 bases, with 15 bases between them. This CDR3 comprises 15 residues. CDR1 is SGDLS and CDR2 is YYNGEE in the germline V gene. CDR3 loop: CASSTEGMGYNEQFF. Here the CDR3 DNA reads TGTGCCAGCAGCACCGAAGGGATGGGGTACAATGAGCAGTTCTTC.

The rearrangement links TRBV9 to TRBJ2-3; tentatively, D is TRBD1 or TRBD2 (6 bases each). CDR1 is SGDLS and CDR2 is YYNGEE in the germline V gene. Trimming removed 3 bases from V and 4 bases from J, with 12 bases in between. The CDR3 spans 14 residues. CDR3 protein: CASSGYREADTQYF. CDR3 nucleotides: TGTGCCAGCAGCGGGTACAGGGAGGCAGATACGCAGTATTTT.

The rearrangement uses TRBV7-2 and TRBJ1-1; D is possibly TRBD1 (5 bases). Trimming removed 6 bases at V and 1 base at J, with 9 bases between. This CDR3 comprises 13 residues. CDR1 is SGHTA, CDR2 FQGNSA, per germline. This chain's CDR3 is CASRPGPNTEAFF. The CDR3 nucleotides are TGTGCCAGCAGGCCGGGGCCGAACACTGAAGCTTTCTTT.

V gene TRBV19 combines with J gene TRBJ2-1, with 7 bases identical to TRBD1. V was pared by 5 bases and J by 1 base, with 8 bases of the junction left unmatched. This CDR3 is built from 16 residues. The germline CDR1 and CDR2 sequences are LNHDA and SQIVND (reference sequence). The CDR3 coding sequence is TGTGCCAGTAGTGATACAGGGGCAGAGTCCTACAATGAGCAGTTCTTC. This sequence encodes CASSDTGAESYNEQFF.

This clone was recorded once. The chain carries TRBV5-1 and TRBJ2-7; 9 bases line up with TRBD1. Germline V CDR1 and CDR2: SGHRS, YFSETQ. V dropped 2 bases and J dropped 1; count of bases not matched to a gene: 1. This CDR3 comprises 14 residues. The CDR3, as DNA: TGCGCCAGCAGCTTCGGGACAGGGTCCTACGAGCAGTACTTC. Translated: CASSFGTGSYEQYF.